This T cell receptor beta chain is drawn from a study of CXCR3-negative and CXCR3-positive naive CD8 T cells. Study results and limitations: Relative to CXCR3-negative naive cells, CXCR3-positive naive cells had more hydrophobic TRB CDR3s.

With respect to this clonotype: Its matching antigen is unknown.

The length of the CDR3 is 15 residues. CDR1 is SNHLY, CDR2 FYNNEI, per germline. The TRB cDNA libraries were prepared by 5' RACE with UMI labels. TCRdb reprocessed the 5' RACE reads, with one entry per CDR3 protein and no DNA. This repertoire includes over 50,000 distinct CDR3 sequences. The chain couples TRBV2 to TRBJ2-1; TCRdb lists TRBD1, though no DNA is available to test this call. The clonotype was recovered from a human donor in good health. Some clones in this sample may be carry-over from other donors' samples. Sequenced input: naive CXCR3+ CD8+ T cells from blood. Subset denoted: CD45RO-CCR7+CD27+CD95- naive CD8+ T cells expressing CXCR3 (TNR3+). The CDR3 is CASKQGSSSYNEQFF.